These T cell receptor beta chains were read from a single sample in a study of post-analysis software for immune sequencing data. MiXCR, applied by TCRdb to the PCR reads, yields one record per CDR3 protein. The sample carries fewer than 850,000 distinct CDR3 sequences, just under 30% recorded once. The specimen was blood. All receptors derive from a girl under 18 with multiple sclerosis. Each CDR3 is given with its conserved first and last residue. The D gene is left open where the match is weak. A row's size may be missing; if present it is once, few, many or a size class.

d_call: -; v_call: TRBV20-1; clone_size: -; j_call: TRBJ1-2; cdr3_length: 15; cdr3_aa: CSARNNGYNVGDYTF; cdr3_nt: TGCAGTGCTAGAAACAACGGTTATAATGTAGGTGACTACACCTTC
d_call: -; v_call: TRBV7-2; clone_size: -; j_call: TRBJ2-5; cdr3_length: 14; cdr3_aa: CASSPVTPRETQYF; cdr3_nt: TGTGCCAGCAGCCCCGTTACTCCGAGAGAGACCCAGTACTTC
d_call: TRBD2; v_call: TRBV20-1; clone_size: few; j_call: TRBJ2-7; cdr3_length: 17; cdr3_aa: CSARDATSGGGSYEQYF; cdr3_nt: TGCAGTGCTAGAGATGCGACTAGCGGGGGAGGCTCCTACGAGCAGTACTTC
d_call: TRBD1; v_call: TRBV28; clone_size: -; j_call: TRBJ1-5; cdr3_length: 13; cdr3_aa: CASSDRGYQPQHF; cdr3_nt: TGTGCCAGCAGCGACAGGGGTTATCAGCCCCAGCATTTT
d_call: -; v_call: TRBV7-8; clone_size: many; j_call: TRBJ2-7; cdr3_length: 15; cdr3_aa: CASSSLGQGAYEQYF; cdr3_nt: TGTGCCAGCAGCTCCCTCGGGCAGGGAGCCTACGAGCAGTACTTC
d_call: TRBD1; v_call: TRBV9; clone_size: few; j_call: TRBJ2-7; cdr3_length: 15; cdr3_aa: CASSPSWTGGYEQYF; cdr3_nt: TGTGCCAGCAGCCCATCCTGGACAGGGGGCTACGAGCAGTACTTC
d_call: -; v_call: TRBV15; clone_size: few; j_call: TRBJ2-7; cdr3_length: 13; cdr3_aa: CATSRDRDNKQYF; cdr3_nt: TGTGCCACCAGCAGAGATCGGGACAATAAGCAGTACTTC
d_call: -; v_call: TRBV7-8; clone_size: -; j_call: TRBJ2-3; cdr3_length: 15; cdr3_aa: CASSLEQGIPDTQYF; cdr3_nt: TGTGCCAGCAGCTTAGAGCAGGGGATCCCAGATACGCAGTATTTT
d_call: -; v_call: TRBV7-9; clone_size: -; j_call: TRBJ2-3; cdr3_length: 15; cdr3_aa: CASSWTGISTDTQYF; cdr3_nt: TGTGCCAGCAGCTGGACCGGGATCAGCACAGATACGCAGTATTTT
d_call: -; v_call: TRBV9; clone_size: -; j_call: TRBJ1-5; cdr3_length: 15; cdr3_aa: CASSPLGSNNQPQHF; cdr3_nt: TGTGCCAGCAGCCCTTTGGGCAGCAACAATCAGCCCCAGCATTTT
d_call: TRBD2; v_call: TRBV29-1; clone_size: -; j_call: TRBJ2-7; cdr3_length: 14; cdr3_aa: CSVPSGTSSYEQYF; cdr3_nt: TGCAGCGTTCCTAGCGGGACCAGCTCCTACGAGCAGTACTTC
d_call: -; v_call: TRBV24-1; clone_size: few; j_call: TRBJ2-5; cdr3_length: 15; cdr3_aa: CATSDPRGPRETQYF; cdr3_nt: TGTGCCACCAGTGACCCAAGAGGGCCCAGGGAGACCCAGTACTTC
d_call: -; v_call: TRBV28; clone_size: few; j_call: TRBJ2-3; cdr3_length: 14; cdr3_aa: CASSLPQGTDTQYF; cdr3_nt: TGTGCCAGCAGTTTGCCCCAGGGTACAGATACGCAGTATTTT
d_call: -; v_call: TRBV28; clone_size: -; j_call: TRBJ2-7; cdr3_length: 17; cdr3_aa: CASSSPPARDSYNEQYF; cdr3_nt: TGTGCCAGCAGTTCCCCGCCTGCGCGCGACTCCTACAATGAGCAGTACTTC
d_call: -; v_call: TRBV20-1; clone_size: -; j_call: TRBJ2-7; cdr3_length: 12; cdr3_aa: CSARRELYEQYF; cdr3_nt: TGCAGTGCTAGACGGGAGCTCTACGAGCAGTACTTC
d_call: -; v_call: TRBV18; clone_size: -; j_call: TRBJ2-7; cdr3_length: 18; cdr3_aa: CASSPLIPTGDHSYEQYF; cdr3_nt: TGTGCCAGCTCACCGCTCATCCCGACAGGCGACCACTCCTACGAGCAGTACTTC
d_call: TRBD1; v_call: TRBV5-1; clone_size: -; j_call: TRBJ1-2; cdr3_length: 15; cdr3_aa: CASSGGQGIGWGYTF; cdr3_nt: TGCGCCAGCAGCGGTGGACAGGGGATAGGATGGGGCTACACCTTC
d_call: -; v_call: TRBV5-1; clone_size: -; j_call: TRBJ1-5; cdr3_length: 17; cdr3_aa: CASSSQVIGDSNQPQHF; cdr3_nt: TGCGCCAGCAGCTCACAGGTAATAGGGGATAGCAATCAGCCCCAGCATTTT
d_call: -; v_call: TRBV6-4; clone_size: few; j_call: TRBJ1-4; cdr3_length: 14; cdr3_aa: CASRVGGANEKLFF; cdr3_nt: TGTGCCAGCAGAGTAGGGGGAGCTAATGAAAAACTGTTTTTT
d_call: -; v_call: TRBV7-9; clone_size: -; j_call: TRBJ1-4; cdr3_length: 13; cdr3_aa: CASSLGLNEKLFF; cdr3_nt: TGTGCCAGCAGCTTAGGCCTTAATGAAAAACTGTTTTTT
d_call: TRBD1; v_call: TRBV2; clone_size: few; j_call: TRBJ2-1; cdr3_length: 15; cdr3_aa: CASIDGQGASNEQFF; cdr3_nt: TGTGCCAGCATCGATGGACAGGGGGCTTCGAATGAGCAGTTCTTC
d_call: -; v_call: TRBV10-3; clone_size: -; j_call: TRBJ2-5; cdr3_length: 12; cdr3_aa: CAISGQGREQYF; cdr3_nt: TGTGCCATCAGTGGACAGGGGAGGGAGCAGTACTTC
d_call: TRBD2; v_call: TRBV6-5; clone_size: -; j_call: TRBJ2-1; cdr3_length: 19; cdr3_aa: CASSYSGLAGGSSYNEQFF; cdr3_nt: TGTGCCAGCAGTTACTCCGGGCTAGCGGGGGGGAGCTCCTACAATGAGCAGTTCTTC
d_call: TRBD1; v_call: TRBV3-1; clone_size: -; j_call: TRBJ1-2; cdr3_length: 15; cdr3_aa: CASSEGQGPNYGYTF; cdr3_nt: TGTGCCAGCAGCGAGGGACAGGGCCCAAACTATGGCTACACCTTC
d_call: -; v_call: TRBV7-9; clone_size: -; j_call: TRBJ2-1; cdr3_length: 12; cdr3_aa: CAREQAGDEQFF; cdr3_nt: TGTGCCAGGGAACAGGCAGGCGATGAGCAGTTCTTC
d_call: -; v_call: TRBV15; clone_size: -; j_call: TRBJ1-5; cdr3_length: 16; cdr3_aa: CATSRDLMTGGQPQHF; cdr3_nt: TGTGCCACCAGCAGAGATTTAATGACAGGAGGTCAGCCCCAGCATTTT
d_call: TRBD1; v_call: TRBV4-2; clone_size: many; j_call: TRBJ1-2; cdr3_length: 16; cdr3_aa: CASSQDRQGVSYGYTF; cdr3_nt: TGTGCCAGCAGCCAAGATCGGCAGGGGGTTAGCTATGGCTACACCTTC
d_call: -; v_call: TRBV20-1; clone_size: -; j_call: TRBJ2-6; cdr3_length: 14; cdr3_aa: CSALTGSGANVRTF; cdr3_nt: TGCAGTGCCCTAACAGGCTCTGGGGCCAACGTCCGGACTTTC
d_call: TRBD2; v_call: TRBV4-2; clone_size: many; j_call: TRBJ2-3; cdr3_length: 15; cdr3_aa: CASSRPGLAGDTQYF; cdr3_nt: TGTGCCAGCAGCCGTCCGGGACTAGCTGGAGATACGCAGTATTTT
d_call: -; v_call: TRBV7-2; clone_size: few; j_call: TRBJ2-7; cdr3_length: 15; cdr3_aa: CASSFSFTVASEQYF; cdr3_nt: TGTGCCAGCAGCTTTTCCTTCACAGTTGCTAGCGAGCAGTACTTC
d_call: TRBD1; v_call: TRBV12-3/TRBV12-4; clone_size: -; j_call: TRBJ2-1; cdr3_length: 15; cdr3_aa: CASSLETGFYNEQFF; cdr3_nt: TGTGCCAGCAGTTTGGAGACAGGGTTCTACAATGAGCAGTTCTTC
d_call: TRBD1; v_call: TRBV24-1; clone_size: few; j_call: TRBJ2-5; cdr3_length: 17; cdr3_aa: CATSDPGQGMYQETQYF; cdr3_nt: TGTGCCACCAGTGACCCGGGACAGGGAATGTACCAAGAGACCCAGTACTTC
d_call: -; v_call: TRBV20-1; clone_size: once; j_call: TRBJ2-1; cdr3_length: 16; cdr3_aa: CSASNPWPSWGNEQFF; cdr3_nt: TGCAGTGCTAGCAACCCTTGGCCGAGCTGGGGCAATGAGCAGTTCTTC
d_call: -; v_call: TRBV5-1; clone_size: once; j_call: TRBJ1-2; cdr3_length: 14; cdr3_aa: CASSLGNRHYGYTF; cdr3_nt: TGCGCCAGCAGCTTGGGTAACAGGCACTATGGCTACACCTTC
d_call: TRBD1; v_call: TRBV27; clone_size: -; j_call: TRBJ2-7; cdr3_length: 18; cdr3_aa: CASSRKEQGATTGYEQYF; cdr3_nt: TGTGCCAGCAGTCGCAAGGAACAGGGGGCTACCACTGGCTACGAGCAGTACTTC
d_call: -; v_call: TRBV20-1; clone_size: -; j_call: TRBJ2-3; cdr3_length: 13; cdr3_aa: CSAPNVGTDTQYF; cdr3_nt: TGCAGTGCCCCCAACGTTGGCACAGATACGCAGTATTTT
d_call: -; v_call: TRBV6-6; clone_size: few; j_call: TRBJ2-5; cdr3_length: 12; cdr3_aa: CASTDRGETQYF; cdr3_nt: TGTGCCAGCACCGACCGAGGGGAGACCCAGTACTTC
d_call: TRBD2; v_call: TRBV28; clone_size: -; j_call: TRBJ2-3; cdr3_length: 19; cdr3_aa: CASSSHGLAGAHRTDTQYF; cdr3_nt: TGTGCCAGCAGTTCTCATGGACTAGCGGGTGCTCATCGCACAGATACGCAGTATTTT
d_call: -; v_call: TRBV7-9; clone_size: once; j_call: TRBJ2-5; cdr3_length: 11; cdr3_aa: CSSSLMETQYF; cdr3_nt: TGTTCCAGCAGCTTAATGGAGACCCAGTACTTC
d_call: -; v_call: TRBV27; clone_size: -; j_call: TRBJ2-2; cdr3_length: 14; cdr3_aa: CASRLAGSGGELFF; cdr3_nt: TGTGCCAGCAGGCTGGCAGGCTCGGGCGGGGAGCTGTTTTTT
d_call: -; v_call: TRBV6-6; clone_size: few; j_call: TRBJ1-6; cdr3_length: 17; cdr3_aa: CASSPTKIPTYNSPLHF; cdr3_nt: TGTGCCAGCAGTCCGACCAAGATCCCCACCTATAATTCACCCCTCCACTTT
d_call: -; v_call: TRBV6-5; clone_size: many; j_call: TRBJ1-2; cdr3_length: 13; cdr3_aa: CASSPREGYGYTF; cdr3_nt: TGTGCCAGCAGTCCCAGGGAGGGCTATGGCTACACCTTC